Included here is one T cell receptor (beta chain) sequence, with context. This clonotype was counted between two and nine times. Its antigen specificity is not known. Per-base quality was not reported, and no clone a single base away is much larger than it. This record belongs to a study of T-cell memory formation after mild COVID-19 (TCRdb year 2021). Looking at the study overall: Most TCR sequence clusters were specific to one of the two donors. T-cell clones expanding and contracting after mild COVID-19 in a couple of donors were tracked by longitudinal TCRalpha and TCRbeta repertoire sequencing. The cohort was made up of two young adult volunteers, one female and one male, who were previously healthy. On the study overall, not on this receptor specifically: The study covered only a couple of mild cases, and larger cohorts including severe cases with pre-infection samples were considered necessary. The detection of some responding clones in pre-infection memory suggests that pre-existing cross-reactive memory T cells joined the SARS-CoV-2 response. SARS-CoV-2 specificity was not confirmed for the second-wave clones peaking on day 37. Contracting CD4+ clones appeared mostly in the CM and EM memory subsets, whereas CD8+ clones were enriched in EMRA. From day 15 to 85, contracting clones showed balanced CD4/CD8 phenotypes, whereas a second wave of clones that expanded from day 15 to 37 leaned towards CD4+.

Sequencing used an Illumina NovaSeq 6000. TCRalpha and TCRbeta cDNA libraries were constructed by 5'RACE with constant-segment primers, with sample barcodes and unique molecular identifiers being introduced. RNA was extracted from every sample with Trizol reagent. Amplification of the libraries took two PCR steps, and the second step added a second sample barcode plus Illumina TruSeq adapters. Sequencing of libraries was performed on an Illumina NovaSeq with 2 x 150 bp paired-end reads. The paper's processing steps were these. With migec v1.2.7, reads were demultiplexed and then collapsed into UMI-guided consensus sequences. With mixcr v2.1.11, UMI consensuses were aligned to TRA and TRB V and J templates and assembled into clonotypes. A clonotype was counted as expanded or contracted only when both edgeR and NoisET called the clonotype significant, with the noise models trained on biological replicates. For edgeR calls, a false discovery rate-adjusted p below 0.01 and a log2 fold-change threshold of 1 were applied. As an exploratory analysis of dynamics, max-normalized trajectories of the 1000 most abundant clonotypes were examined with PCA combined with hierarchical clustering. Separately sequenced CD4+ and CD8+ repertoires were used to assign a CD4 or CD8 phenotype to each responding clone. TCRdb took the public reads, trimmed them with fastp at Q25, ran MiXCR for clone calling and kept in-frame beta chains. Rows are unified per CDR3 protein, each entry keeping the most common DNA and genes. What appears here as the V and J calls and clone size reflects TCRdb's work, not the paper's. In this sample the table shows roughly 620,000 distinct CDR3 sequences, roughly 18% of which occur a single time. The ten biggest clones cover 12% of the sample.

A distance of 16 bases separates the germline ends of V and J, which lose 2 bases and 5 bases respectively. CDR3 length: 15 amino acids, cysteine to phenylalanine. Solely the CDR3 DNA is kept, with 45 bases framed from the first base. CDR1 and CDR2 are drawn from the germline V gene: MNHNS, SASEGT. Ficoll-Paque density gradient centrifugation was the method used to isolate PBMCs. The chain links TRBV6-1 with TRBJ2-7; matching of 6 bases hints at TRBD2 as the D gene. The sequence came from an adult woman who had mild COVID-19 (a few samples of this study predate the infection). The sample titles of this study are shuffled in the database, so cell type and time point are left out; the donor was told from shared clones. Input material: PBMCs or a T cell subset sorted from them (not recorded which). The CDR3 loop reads CASSETLEGSHEQYF. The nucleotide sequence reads TGTGCCAGCAGTGAAACCTTGGAGGGGTCTCACGAGCAGTACTTC.